This T cell receptor beta chain was sequenced in a study of blood T cells in healthy people across ages. Combining a sample-barcoded 5' primer with a J-beta primer mix, a second PCR ran for roughly 6 to 12 cycles. Each CDR3 protein is one row after TCRdb ran MiXCR on the 5' RACE reads. Of 980,000 or so distinct CDR3 sequences listed, around 48% were seen once; the top ten hold roughly an eighth. As for this clonotype: The antigen remains undetermined. One end of the junction does not line up with germline, which may come from a read error.

CDR3 length: 16 amino acids. Germline V gene sequence: CDR1 MRHNA, CDR2 SNTAGT. Study-level results: Estimated diversity, derived from one million T cells, was regarded as an underestimate.

The specimen was blood. The genes are TRBV6-4 and TRBJ2-2; 9 nucleotides line up with TRBD2. This TCR came from a man aged 30-40 years in good health. The CDR3 loop is CASSDSSGGETEELFF. The CDR3 DNA follows: TGTGCCAGCAGTGACTCTAGCGGGGGTGAAACCGAGGAGCTGTTTTTT.